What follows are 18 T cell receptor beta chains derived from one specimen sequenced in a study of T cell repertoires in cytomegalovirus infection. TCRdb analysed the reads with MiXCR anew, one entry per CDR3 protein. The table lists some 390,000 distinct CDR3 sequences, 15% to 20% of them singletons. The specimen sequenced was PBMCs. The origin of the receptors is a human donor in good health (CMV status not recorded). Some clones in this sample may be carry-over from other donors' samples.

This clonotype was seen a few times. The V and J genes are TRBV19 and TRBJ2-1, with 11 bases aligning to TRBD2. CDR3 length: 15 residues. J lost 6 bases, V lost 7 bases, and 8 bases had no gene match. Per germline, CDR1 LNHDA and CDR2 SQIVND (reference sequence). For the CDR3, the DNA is TGTGCCAGTAAGTCTAGCGGGAGGTCTACCAATGAGCAGTTCTTC. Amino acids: CASKSSGRSTNEQFF. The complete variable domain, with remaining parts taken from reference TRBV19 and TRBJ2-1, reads DGGITQSPKYLFRKEGQNVTLSCEQNLNHDAMYWYRQDPGQGLRLIYYSQIVNDFQKGDIAEGYSVSREKKESFPLTVTSAQKNPTAFYLCASKSSGRSTNEQFFGPGTRLTVL.

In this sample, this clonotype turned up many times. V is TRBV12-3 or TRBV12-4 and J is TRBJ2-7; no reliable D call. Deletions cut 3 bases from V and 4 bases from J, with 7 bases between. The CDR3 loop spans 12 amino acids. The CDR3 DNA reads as TGTGCCAGCAGTTTCCCGAATTACGAGCAGTACTTC. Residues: CASSFPNYEQYF.

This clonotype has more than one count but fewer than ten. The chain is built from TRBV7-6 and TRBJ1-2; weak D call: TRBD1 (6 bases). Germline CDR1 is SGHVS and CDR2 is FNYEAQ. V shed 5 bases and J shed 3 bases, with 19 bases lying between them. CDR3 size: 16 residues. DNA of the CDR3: TGTGCCAGCAGCAATGCTCCGGGGGCCCGCGACTATGGCTACACCTTC. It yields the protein CASSNAPGARDYGYTF.

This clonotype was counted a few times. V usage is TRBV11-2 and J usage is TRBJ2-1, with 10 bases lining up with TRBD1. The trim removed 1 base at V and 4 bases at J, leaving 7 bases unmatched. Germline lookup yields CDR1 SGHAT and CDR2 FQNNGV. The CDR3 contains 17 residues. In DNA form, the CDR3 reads TGTGCCAGCAGCTTAGCTGCCGGGACAGGGGTTTACAATGAGCAGTTCTTC. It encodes CASSLAAGTGVYNEQFF. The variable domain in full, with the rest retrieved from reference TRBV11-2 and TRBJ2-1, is EAGVAQSPRYKIIEKRQSVAFWCNPISGHATLYWYQQILGQGPKLLIQFQNNGVVDDSQLPKDRFSAERLKGVDSTLKIQPAKLEDSAVYLCASSLAAGTGVYNEQFFGPGTRLTVL.

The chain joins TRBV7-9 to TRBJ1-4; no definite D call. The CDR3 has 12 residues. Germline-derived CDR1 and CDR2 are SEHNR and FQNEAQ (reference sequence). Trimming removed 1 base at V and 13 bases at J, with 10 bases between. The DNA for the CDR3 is TGTGCCAGCAGCTTAGAAGGTCTGGGACTGTTTTTT. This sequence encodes CASSLEGLGLFF.

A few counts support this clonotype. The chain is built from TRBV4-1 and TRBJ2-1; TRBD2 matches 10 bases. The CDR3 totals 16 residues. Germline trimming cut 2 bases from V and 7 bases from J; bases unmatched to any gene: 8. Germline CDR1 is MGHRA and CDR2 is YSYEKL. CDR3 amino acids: CASSQLAGGRGNEQFF. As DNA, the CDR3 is TGCGCCAGCAGCCAATTAGCGGGGGGCAGGGGGAATGAGCAGTTCTTC.

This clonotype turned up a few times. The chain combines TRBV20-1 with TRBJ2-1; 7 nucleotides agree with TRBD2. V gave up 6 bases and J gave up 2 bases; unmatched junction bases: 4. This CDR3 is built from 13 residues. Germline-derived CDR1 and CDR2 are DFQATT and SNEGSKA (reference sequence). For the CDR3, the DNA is TGCAGTGCCCGCACTAGCGCCTACAATGAGCAGTTCTTC. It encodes CSARTSAYNEQFF.

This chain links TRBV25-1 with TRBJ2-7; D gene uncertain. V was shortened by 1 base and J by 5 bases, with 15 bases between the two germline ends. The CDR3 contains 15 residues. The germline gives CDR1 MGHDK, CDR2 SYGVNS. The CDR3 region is CASSESQMEFHEQYF. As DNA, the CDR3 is TGTGCCAGCAGTGAATCACAGATGGAGTTCCACGAGCAGTACTTC.

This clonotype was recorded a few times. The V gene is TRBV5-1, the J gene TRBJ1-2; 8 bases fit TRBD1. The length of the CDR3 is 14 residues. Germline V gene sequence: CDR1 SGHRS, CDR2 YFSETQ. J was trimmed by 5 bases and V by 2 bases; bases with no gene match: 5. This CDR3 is CASSFDGTGYGYTF. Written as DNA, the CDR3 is TGCGCCAGCAGCTTCGACGGGACAGGATATGGCTACACCTTC.

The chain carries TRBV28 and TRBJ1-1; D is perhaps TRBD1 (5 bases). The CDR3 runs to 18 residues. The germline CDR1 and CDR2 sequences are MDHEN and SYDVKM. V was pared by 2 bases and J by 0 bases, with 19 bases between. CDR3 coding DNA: TGTGCCAGCAGTTTAGTCTTTTGGGGGGACTTCATGAACACTGAAGCTTTCTTT. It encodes CASSLVFWGDFMNTEAFF.

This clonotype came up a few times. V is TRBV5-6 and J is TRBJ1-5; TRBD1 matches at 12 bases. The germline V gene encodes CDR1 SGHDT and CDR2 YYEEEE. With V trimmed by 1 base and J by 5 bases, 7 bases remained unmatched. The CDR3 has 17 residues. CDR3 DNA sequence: TGTGCCAGCAGCTTGACCAAGGGACAGGGGGCTTATCAGCCCCAGCATTTT. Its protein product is CASSLTKGQGAYQPQHF.

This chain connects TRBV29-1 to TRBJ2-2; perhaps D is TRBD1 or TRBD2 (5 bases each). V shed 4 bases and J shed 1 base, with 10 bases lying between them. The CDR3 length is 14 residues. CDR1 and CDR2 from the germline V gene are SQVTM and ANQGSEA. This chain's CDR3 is CSVVRGVNTGELFF. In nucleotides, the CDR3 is TGCAGCGTTGTGCGAGGGGTGAACACCGGGGAGCTGTTTTTT.

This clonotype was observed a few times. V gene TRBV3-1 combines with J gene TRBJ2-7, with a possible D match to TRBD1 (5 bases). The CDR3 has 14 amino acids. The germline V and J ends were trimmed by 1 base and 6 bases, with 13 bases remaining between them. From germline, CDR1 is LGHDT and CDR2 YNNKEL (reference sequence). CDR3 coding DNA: TGTGCCAGCAGCCAAGGTGGGGCCTTTGGCGAGCAGTACTTC. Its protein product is CASSQGGAFGEQYF.

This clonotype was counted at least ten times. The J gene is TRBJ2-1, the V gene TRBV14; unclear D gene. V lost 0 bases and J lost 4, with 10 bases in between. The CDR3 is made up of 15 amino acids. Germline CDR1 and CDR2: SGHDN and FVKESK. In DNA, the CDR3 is TGTGCCAGCAGCCAAGACTTCGTGGGGTACAATGAGCAGTTCTTC. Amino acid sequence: CASSQDFVGYNEQFF.

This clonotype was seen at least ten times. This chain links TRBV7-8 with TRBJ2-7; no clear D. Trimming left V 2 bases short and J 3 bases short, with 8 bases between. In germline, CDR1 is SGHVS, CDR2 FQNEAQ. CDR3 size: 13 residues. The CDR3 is CASSLRPNYEQYF. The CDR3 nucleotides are TGTGCCAGCAGCTTAAGGCCTAACTACGAGCAGTACTTC.

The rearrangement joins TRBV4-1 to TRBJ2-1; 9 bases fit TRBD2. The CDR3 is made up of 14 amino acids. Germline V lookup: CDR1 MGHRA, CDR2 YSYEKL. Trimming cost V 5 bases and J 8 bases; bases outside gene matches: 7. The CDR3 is CASSKGLASHEQFF. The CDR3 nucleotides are TGCGCCAGCAGCAAGGGACTAGCCTCCCATGAGCAGTTCTTC.

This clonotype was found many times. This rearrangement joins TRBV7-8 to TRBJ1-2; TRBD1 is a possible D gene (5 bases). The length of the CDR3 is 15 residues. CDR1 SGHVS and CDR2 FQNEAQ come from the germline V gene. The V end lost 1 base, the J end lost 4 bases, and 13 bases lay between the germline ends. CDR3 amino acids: CASSLDAWRGYGYTF. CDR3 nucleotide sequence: TGTGCCAGCAGCTTAGATGCGTGGAGGGGCTATGGCTACACCTTC.

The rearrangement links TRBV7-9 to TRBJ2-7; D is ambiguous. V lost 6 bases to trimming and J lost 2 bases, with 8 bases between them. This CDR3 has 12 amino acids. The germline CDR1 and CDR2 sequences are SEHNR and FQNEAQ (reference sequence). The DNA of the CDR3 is TGTGCCAGCAGTCCAGTAACCTACGAGCAGTACTTC. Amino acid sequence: CASSPVTYEQYF.